This T cell receptor (beta chain) comes out of a study of T cell responses to AZD1222 COVID-19 vaccine. Method: immunoSEQ multiplex PCR; TCRdb's copy keeps in-frame clones and lacks some. The sample shows roughly 150,000 clones, around 88% of them seen only once. This CDR3 spans 12 amino acids. The V gene lost 5 bases and the J gene lost 7 bases, with 6 bases spanning the gap. Germline-derived CDR1 and CDR2 are LNHDA and SQIVND (reference sequence). The rearrangement joins TRBV19 to TRBJ1-6; D unresolved. The TCR sequence derives from an adult in good health. Specimen: peripheral blood, collected on day 0 of AZD1222 vaccination. DNA of the CDR3: TGTGCCAGTAGTGTTAACAATTCACCCCTCCACTTT. Protein: CASSVNNSPLHF.